The 30 T cell receptor beta chains given below trace back to one sample, sequenced in a study of cytomegalovirus exposure and HLA in healthy donors. The PCR was carried out with 60 Vbeta primers and 13 Jbeta primers. The method was immunoSEQ multiplex PCR; TCRdb's version includes in-frame clones alone and lacks a portion of them. Among around 150,000 clones listed, around 81% were seen once. The sample taken for sequencing was PBMCs. Every receptor here comes from a woman between 45 and 60 years old in good health and CMV-seronegative.

V usage is TRBV7-2 and J usage is TRBJ2-7, with D possibly matching TRBD1 (5 bases). The V gene lost 4 bases and the J gene lost 4 bases, with 14 bases spanning the gap. The CDR3 is made up of 14 amino acids. CDR1 is SGHTA, CDR2 FQGNSA, per germline. The CDR3 sequence is CASSSRDRLYEQYF. The DNA for the CDR3 is TGTGCCAGCAGCTCCCGAGACAGACTGTACGAGCAGTACTTC.

The rearrangement uses TRBV5-4 and TRBJ1-3; D unresolved. Germline V lookup: CDR1 SGHNT, CDR2 YYREEE (reference sequence). Trimming left V 4 bases short and J 1 base short, with 9 bases between. This CDR3 is 14 amino acids long. CDR3 loop: CASSGPNSGNTIYF. The CDR3 DNA reads TGTGCCAGCAGCGGGCCCAATTCTGGAAACACCATATATTTT. Full variable domain (outside the CDR3, taken from reference TRBV5-4 and TRBJ1-3): ETGVTQSPTHLIKTRGQQVTLRCSSQSGHNTVSWYQQALGQGPQFIFQYYREEENGRGNFPPRFSGLQFPNYSSELNVNALELDDSALYLCASSGPNSGNTIYFGEGSWLTVV.

This clone was seen once. The chain employs TRBV14 and TRBJ2-7; no clear D gene. Per the germline V gene, CDR1 is SGHDN and CDR2 is FVKESK. This CDR3 region has 15 residues. Trimming shortened V by 1 base and J by 2 bases, and 12 bases separated the two germline ends. The CDR3 sequence: CASSQVGGLAYEQYF. In DNA form, the CDR3 reads TGTGCCAGCAGCCAAGTAGGCGGCCTCGCCTACGAGCAGTACTTC.

The rearrangement links TRBV10-3 to TRBJ2-5, with 7 bases lining up with TRBD1. CDR3 length equals 15 residues. V lost 2 bases and J lost 3; bases outside the gene matches: 6. Germline V gene lookup returns CDR1 ENHRY and CDR2 SYGVKD. This CDR3 reads CAISEATGVKETQYF. The CDR3, as DNA: TGTGCCATCAGTGAGGCCACAGGGGTTAAAGAGACCCAGTACTTC.

This sequence joins TRBV7-2 and TRBJ2-3, with 7 bases aligning to TRBD1. With 2 bases clipped from V and 3 bases from J, the junction kept 5 bases outside the gene matches. Germline CDR1 SGHTA, CDR2 FQGNSA. CDR3 length equals 15 residues. DNA for the CDR3: TGTGCCAGCAGCTTAAGGGACAGCAAGACAGATACGCAGTATTTT. It codes for CASSLRDSKTDTQYF.

The J gene is TRBJ2-7, the V gene TRBV11-2; 8 nucleotides align to TRBD1. Unmatched junction bases numbered 7, after V lost 0 bases and J lost 12 bases. There are 13 residues in the CDR3. Germline assignment: CDR1 SGHAT and CDR2 FQNNGV. The CDR3 protein is CASSLDRTGILYF. CDR3 coding DNA: TGTGCCAGCAGCTTAGATCGGACAGGGATATTGTACTTC.

This clone was detected a few times. V is TRBV30 and J is TRBJ1-5, with 8 bases identical to TRBD1. The CDR3 has 14 residues. V shed 3 bases, J shed 7 bases, and the junction held 8 bases outside the gene matches. The germline CDR1 and CDR2 sequences are GTSNPN and SVGIG (reference sequence). CDR3 sequence (DNA): TGTGCCTGGAGCCCTCAGGGGGCGGAACAGCCCCAGCATTTT. The encoded protein is CAWSPQGAEQPQHF.

The chain links TRBV7-9 to TRBJ2-7; 8 positions match TRBD1. The V and J ends lost 6 bases and 2 bases, in that order; junction bases with no gene match: 9. The V gene's germline CDR1 is SEHNR and CDR2 FQNEAQ (reference sequence). CDR3 length: 15 residues. The CDR3 loop reads CASSAPGTGAYEQYF. The CDR3 nucleotides are TGTGCCAGCAGTGCTCCTGGGACAGGAGCCTACGAGCAGTACTTC.

The V and J genes are TRBV5-8 and TRBJ2-1; 8 nucleotides match TRBD2. Germline lookup yields CDR1 SGHTS and CDR2 YDEGEE. The CDR3 spans 15 residues. Trimming at V came to 3 bases and at J to 9 bases, leaving 11 bases not matched to a gene. The CDR3 DNA follows: TGTGCCAGCAGCTCGCCGGGACTAGTATCCGGTGAGCAGTTCTTC. Encoded protein: CASSSPGLVSGEQFF.

The chain links TRBV4-2 to TRBJ1-4; possible D gene TRBD1, 5 bases. Germline CDR1 LGHNA, CDR2 YNFKEQ. The CDR3 has 14 residues. V lost 3 bases and J 8 bases, leaving 13 bases between the germline ends. In nucleotides, the CDR3 is TGTGCCAGCAGCCATTACCAGGGAAACGAAAAACTGTTTTTT. This codes for CASSHYQGNEKLFF.

The chain links TRBV6-5 to TRBJ1-1; a possible D gene is TRBD1 (5 bases). CDR1 and CDR2 (germline): MNHEY, SVGAGI. The V end was cut by 7 bases, the J end by 3 bases, with 15 bases between. The CDR3 has 14 amino acids. This chain's CDR3 is CASISRQGDTEAFF. In DNA form, the CDR3 reads TGTGCCAGCATTTCCCGGCAGGGTGACACTGAAGCTTTCTTT.

In this sample, this clone turned up a few times. This chain uses TRBV6-1 with TRBJ1-2; 9 bases line up with TRBD1. The CDR3 is made up of 14 amino acids. CDR1 and CDR2 from the germline V gene are MNHNS and SASEGT. With V trimmed by 8 bases and J by 5 bases, 9 bases remained unmatched. CDR3 loop: CASLPGQGRYGYTF. CDR3 sequence (DNA): TGTGCCAGCTTGCCGGGACAGGGTCGGTATGGCTACACCTTC.

The chain is built from TRBV6-1 and TRBJ1-2; D gene uncertain. CDR1 is MNHNS and CDR2 is SASEGT in the germline V gene. V lost 2 bases, J lost 5 bases, and 3 bases lay in between. The CDR3 is 11 amino acids. DNA for the CDR3: TGTGCCAGCAGTGAACTATATGGCTACACCTTC. Its translation is CASSELYGYTF.

This clone was seen only a few times. The rearrangement links TRBV14 to TRBJ2-1; 9 nucleotides match TRBD2. Trimming cost V 1 base and J 6 bases; bases outside gene matches: 7. The length of the CDR3 is 16 residues. Germline loops: CDR1 SGHDN, CDR2 FVKESK. The CDR3 sequence: CASSQVGAGGPNEQFF. The CDR3 DNA is TGTGCCAGCAGCCAAGTAGGGGCGGGAGGGCCCAATGAGCAGTTCTTC.

As to this clone: Other DNA sequences in this specimen translate into the identical CDR3. This chain uses TRBV19 with TRBJ1-1; TRBD1 agrees at 7 bases. The J segment lost 6 bases and the V segment lost 3 bases, leaving 4 bases of the junction unmatched. The CDR3 has 13 residues. Germline V lookup: CDR1 LNHDA, CDR2 SQIVND (reference sequence). The CDR3 is CASSIGQGAEAFF. DNA of the CDR3: TGTGCCAGTAGTATCGGGCAGGGGGCTGAAGCTTTCTTT.

The genes are TRBV9 and TRBJ1-2; D is unresolved. The V and J ends lost 0 bases and 4 bases respectively, with 7 bases between them. This CDR3 has 13 amino acids. Germline assignment: CDR1 SGDLS and CDR2 YYNGEE. CDR3 in amino acids: CASSVVPGYGYTF. The CDR3 DNA reads TGTGCCAGCAGCGTAGTGCCAGGCTATGGCTACACCTTC.

This chain joins TRBV7-8 and TRBJ2-2; D uncertain. This CDR3 is 12 amino acids long. V was cut by 5 bases and J by 3 bases, with 4 bases left in between. Germline V gives CDR1 SGHVS, CDR2 FQNEAQ. The CDR3 DNA sequence: TGTGCCAGCAGCCCATACACCGGGGAGCTGTTTTTT. Protein product: CASSPYTGELFF.

The rearrangement links TRBV4-2 to TRBJ2-1; 9 bases are a match to TRBD2. From germline, CDR1 is LGHNA and CDR2 YNFKEQ. This CDR3 has 16 amino acids. V dropped 6 bases and J dropped 8; count of bases not matched to a gene: 14. Here the CDR3 DNA reads TGTGCCAGCAGTCTCGGGCACGGTAGCGGGAGCGATGAGCAGTTCTTC. It is translated as CASSLGHGSGSDEQFF.

The chain is built from TRBV7-3 and TRBJ1-2; D ambiguous. Trimming stripped 5 bases from V and 9 bases from J, with 16 bases between. Looked up from germline, CDR1 is SGHTA and CDR2 is FQGTGA. The CDR3 spans 13 residues. The CDR3 nucleotides are TGTGCCAGCAGCCGAGAGCCCGGGGAGCGCTACACCTTC. It translates to CASSREPGERYTF.

The CDR3 DNA is TGTGCCACCAGCAGAGATCCCGGGACAGGGGGCTTCTCCTACGAGCAGTACTTC. Protein sequence: CATSRDPGTGGFSYEQYF. The chain uses TRBV15 and TRBJ2-7; 12 nucleotides align to TRBD1. Trimming took 0 bases from V and 0 from J; bases not matched to a gene: 6. The CDR3 covers 18 residues. Looked up from germline, CDR1 is LNHNV and CDR2 is YYDKDF (reference sequence). Using reference TRBV15 and TRBJ2-7 for the parts outside the CDR3, the full variable domain is DAMVIQNPRYQVTQFGKPVTLSCSQTLNHNVMYWYQQKSSQAPKLLFHYYDKDFNNEADTPDNFQSRRPNTSFCFLDIRSPGLGDTAMYLCATSRDPGTGGFSYEQYFGPGTRLTVT.

This chain links TRBV7-7 with TRBJ2-2; no clear D. This CDR3 has 13 residues. The V gene's germline CDR1 is SSHAT and CDR2 FNYEAQ (reference sequence). V shed 9 bases and J shed 0 bases, with 8 bases lying between them. CDR3 nucleotide sequence: TGTGCCAGTCACTCTCCGAACACCGGGGAGCTGTTTTTT. Its translation is CASHSPNTGELFF.

This chain links TRBV13 with TRBJ1-3, with unresolved D. V was trimmed by 5 bases and J by 0 bases, leaving 8 bases between them. CDR1 and CDR2 (germline): PRHDT, FYEKMQ (reference sequence). This CDR3 spans 14 amino acids. The CDR3 spells CASSLLPSGNTIYF. Written as DNA, the CDR3 is TGTGCCAGCAGCCTCCTTCCCTCTGGAAACACCATATATTTT. The whole variable domain, filled in from reference TRBV13 and TRBJ1-3, reads AAGVIQSPRHLIKEKRETATLKCYPIPRHDTVYWYQQGPGQDPQFLISFYEKMQSDKGSIPDRFSAQQFSDYHSELNMSSLELGDSALYFCASSLLPSGNTIYFGEGSWLTVV.

This sequence joins TRBV4-2 and TRBJ2-7; TRBD2 matches at 7 bases. Trimming removed 0 bases from V and 1 base from J; junction bases left unmatched: 3. Germline CDR1 is LGHNA and CDR2 is YNFKEQ. The CDR3 is 15 residues long. The CDR3, as DNA: TGTGCCAGCAGCCAAGATCTCGGGGGGTCCTACGAGCAGTACTTC. Translated, it gives CASSQDLGGSYEQYF.

This chain links TRBV5-4 with TRBJ2-6; the D gene is possibly TRBD1 (6 bases). With 9 bases removed from V and 4 bases from J, the gap between germline ends came to 17 bases. Germline values: CDR1 SGHNT, CDR2 YYREEE (reference sequence). The length of the CDR3 is 15 residues. Written as DNA, the CDR3 is TGTGCCACCAATGCCCCAGGGGACGGGGCCAACGTCCTGACTTTC. It specifies CATNAPGDGANVLTF.

V is TRBV4-3 and J is TRBJ2-7, with a possible D match to TRBD1 (5 bases). The CDR3 has 14 amino acids. V shed 1 base and J shed 1 base, with 8 bases lying between them. The germline CDR1 and CDR2 sequences are LGHNA and YSLEER. Here the CDR3 reads CASSQGRVSYEQYF. The CDR3 DNA follows: TGCGCCAGCAGCCAAGGCAGGGTTTCCTACGAGCAGTACTTC.

The V gene is TRBV10-1, the J gene TRBJ2-4; D gene uncertain. CDR1 and CDR2 (germline): WNHNN, SYGVQD (reference sequence). The CDR3 is made up of 15 amino acids. Between the trimmed V and J ends, which lost 3 bases and 2 bases, there was a span of 11 bases. CDR3 coding DNA: TGCGCCAGCAGTGATAGTGGAGCGTCCAAAAACATTCAGTACTTC. Protein: CASSDSGASKNIQYF.

V is TRBV4-1 and J is TRBJ2-1; D perhaps matches TRBD2 (6 bases). Trimming removed 0 bases from V and 0 bases from J, with 9 bases in between. The CDR3 has 16 residues. Germline lookup yields CDR1 MGHRA and CDR2 YSYEKL. The CDR3 sequence: CASSQEASASYNEQFF. The CDR3 bases are TGCGCCAGCAGCCAAGAAGCTAGCGCCTCCTACAATGAGCAGTTCTTC.

The V gene is TRBV2, the J gene TRBJ2-2; D is unresolved. Looked up from germline, CDR1 is SNHLY and CDR2 is FYNNEI. Trimming removed 6 bases at V and 4 bases at J, with 6 bases between. The CDR3 consists of 12 residues. The CDR3 region has the DNA TGTGCCAGCAGAACCGGCACCGGGGAGCTGTTTTTT. Protein product: CASRTGTGELFF. Combining the CDR3 with reference TRBV2 and TRBJ2-2 gives the whole variable domain EPEVTQTPSHQVTQMGQEVILRCVPISNHLYFYWYRQILGQKVEFLVSFYNNEISEKSEIFDDQFSVERPDGSNFTLKIRSTKLEDSAMYFCASRTGTGELFFGEGSRLTVL.

Here the CDR3 reads CASSSSQLVSEQYF. The CDR3 DNA follows: TGTGCCAGCAGCTCTTCCCAACTAGTCTCCGAGCAGTACTTC. The chain carries TRBV7-8 and TRBJ2-7, with D perhaps matching TRBD2 (5 bases). Trimming removed 4 bases from V and 6 bases from J, with 16 bases in between. The germline gives CDR1 SGHVS, CDR2 FQNEAQ. This CDR3 region has 14 residues.

The gene calls are TRBV30 and TRBJ1-1; TRBD1 aligns across 7 bases. After removal of 3 bases from V and 6 bases from J, the junction contained 10 bases not matched to a gene. Germline CDR1 GTSNPN, CDR2 SVGIG (reference sequence). This CDR3 contains 14 residues. The CDR3 here is CAWRKGAQSSEAFF. In DNA form, the CDR3 reads TGTGCCTGGAGAAAGGGGGCGCAGAGTTCTGAAGCTTTCTTT.